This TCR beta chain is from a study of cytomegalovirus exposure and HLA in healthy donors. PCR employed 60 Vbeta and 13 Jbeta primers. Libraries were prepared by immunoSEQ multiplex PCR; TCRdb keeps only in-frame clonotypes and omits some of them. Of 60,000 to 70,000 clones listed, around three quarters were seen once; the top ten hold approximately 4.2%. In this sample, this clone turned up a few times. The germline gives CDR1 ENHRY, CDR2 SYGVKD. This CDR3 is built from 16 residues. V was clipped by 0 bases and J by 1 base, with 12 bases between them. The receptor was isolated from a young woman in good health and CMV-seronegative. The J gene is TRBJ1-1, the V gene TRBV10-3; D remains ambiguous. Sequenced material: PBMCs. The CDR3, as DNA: TGTGCCATCAGTGAGTCGAGCGGGTGGGGGAACACTGAAGCTTTCTTT. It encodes CAISESSGWGNTEAFF.